The present T cell receptor (beta chain) was sequenced within a study of T-cell memory formation after mild COVID-19. This clonotype has more than one count but fewer than ten. CDR1 SGHDT and CDR2 YYEEEE come from the germline V gene. The junction had 8 bases not matched to a gene; V was cut back by 4 bases and J by 8 bases. CDR3 length: 13 residues. TCRdb independently ran MiXCR on the 5' RACE reads; one entry per CDR3 protein. The sample has 380,000 or so distinct CDR3 sequences, around 13% seen once. The sequence was collected from a man between 18 and 35 years old who had mild COVID-19 (a few samples of this study predate the infection). Cell type and time point are not known. The sample taken for sequencing was PBMCs or a T cell subset sorted from them (not recorded which). J is TRBJ1-1 and V is TRBV5-6; 7 bases map to TRBD1. The CDR3 DNA reads TGTGCCAGCAGCGGGGAGGCAGGGGGGGAAGCTTTCTTT. Translation: CASSGEAGGEAFF.